A single sample gave rise to the 8 T cell receptor beta chains below, sequenced in a study of T-cell reconstitution after alpha-beta-depleted transplantation in children (dated by TCRdb to about 2016). Preparation of the library involved PCR. TCRdb shows the sequencer as Illumina HiSeq 2500. To normalize quantification of the TCRbeta repertoire, the TCR libraries were built with molecular barcoding that relied on unique molecular identifiers. Using fastp at Q25 and MiXCR, TCRdb reprocessed the public reads and kept productive beta chains. Each entry is one CDR3 protein sequence, shown with its most common DNA and genes. In this sample the table shows 350,000 to 450,000 distinct CDR3 sequences, roughly 13% of which occur a single time. The ten largest clones represent about 4% of the sample. This sample comprised PBMCs, obtained from the stem cell graft. The receptors were gathered from a human donor who donated a stem cell graft to a child with Fanconi anemia.

The chain has TRBV19 and TRBJ2-1, with D unclear. This CDR3 comprises 11 residues. V dropped 4 bases and J dropped 6 bases, with 4 bases sitting between them. Germline CDR1 and CDR2: LNHDA and SQIVND (reference sequence). In DNA, the CDR3 is TGTGCCAGTAGTACCGTCAATGAGCAGTTCTTC. Amino acids: CASSTVNEQFF. Based on the CDR3 plus reference TRBV19 and TRBJ2-1, the full variable domain is DGGITQSPKYLFRKEGQNVTLSCEQNLNHDAMYWYRQDPGQGLRLIYYSQIVNDFQKGDIAEGYSVSREKKESFPLTVTSAQKNPTAFYLCASSTVNEQFFGPGTRLTVL.

In its sample, this clonotype was seen many times. The J gene is TRBJ1-5, the V gene TRBV6-2 or TRBV6-3; D is perhaps TRBD1 (6 bases). CDR1 is MNHEY, CDR2 SVGEGT, per germline. V lost 7 bases to trimming and J lost 2 bases, with 12 bases between them. The CDR3 consists of 14 residues. In nucleotides, the CDR3 is TGTGCCAGCAACAACAGGGTCGGCAATCAGCCCCAGCATTTT. Encoded protein: CASNNRVGNQPQHF.

This clonotype was counted many times. This chain uses TRBV10-3 with TRBJ2-1; D unresolved. Germline V CDR1 and CDR2: ENHRY, SYGVKD. The V gene lost 0 bases and the J gene lost 10 bases, with 13 bases spanning the gap. CDR3 size: 14 residues. DNA for the CDR3: TGTGCCATCAGTGAGTCGAGTCGGCAGAAAGAGCAGTTCTTC. It is translated as CAISESSRQKEQFF.

This clonotype has just a few counts. The V gene is TRBV20-1, the J gene TRBJ1-6, with 9 bases lining up with TRBD1. Trimming at V came to 5 bases and at J to 16 bases, leaving 3 bases not matched to a gene. This CDR3 spans 10 amino acids. Germline values: CDR1 DFQATT, CDR2 SNEGSKA (reference sequence). The CDR3 DNA is TGCAGTGCTGCGGACAGGGGACTCCACTTT. Protein product: CSAADRGLHF.

The chain links TRBV7-9 to TRBJ1-2, with D perhaps matching TRBD1 (5 bases). V shed 6 bases and J shed 5 bases, with 10 bases lying between them. Germline-derived CDR1 and CDR2 are SEHNR and FQNEAQ (reference sequence). The CDR3 runs 12 residues. CDR3 in amino acids: CASRHDSYGYTF. In nucleotides, the CDR3 is TGTGCCAGCAGGCACGACAGTTATGGCTACACCTTC.

In its sample, this clonotype was seen many times. The chain uses TRBV7-9 and TRBJ1-1, with D tentatively TRBD1 (6 bases). Deletions cut 5 bases from V and 1 base from J, with 11 bases between. CDR1 is SEHNR, CDR2 FQNEAQ, per germline (reference sequence). The CDR3 spans 14 residues. This CDR3 is CASSLPGQNTEAFF. The CDR3, as DNA: TGTGCCAGCAGCCTTCCGGGACAGAACACTGAAGCTTTCTTT.

V usage is TRBV5-5 and J usage is TRBJ2-1; 8 bases fit TRBD1. The germline CDR1 and CDR2 sequences are SGHKS and YYEKEE (reference sequence). The V gene end was trimmed by 0 bases and the J gene end by 9 bases; junction bases not matched to a gene: 5. The CDR3 has 14 residues. In nucleotides, the CDR3 is TGTGCCAGCAGCTTGGACGGGACAGGTCGTGAGCAGTTCTTC. Its protein product is CASSLDGTGREQFF.

V is TRBV10-3 and J is TRBJ1-1, with D unclear. Germline CDR1 and CDR2: ENHRY and SYGVKD. CDR3 size: 13 residues. The V and J ends lost 0 bases and 7 bases respectively, with 9 bases between them. CDR3 nucleotides: TGTGCCATCAGTGAGTCGACGGGAGGTGAAGCTTTCTTT. Translating it yields CAISESTGGEAFF.